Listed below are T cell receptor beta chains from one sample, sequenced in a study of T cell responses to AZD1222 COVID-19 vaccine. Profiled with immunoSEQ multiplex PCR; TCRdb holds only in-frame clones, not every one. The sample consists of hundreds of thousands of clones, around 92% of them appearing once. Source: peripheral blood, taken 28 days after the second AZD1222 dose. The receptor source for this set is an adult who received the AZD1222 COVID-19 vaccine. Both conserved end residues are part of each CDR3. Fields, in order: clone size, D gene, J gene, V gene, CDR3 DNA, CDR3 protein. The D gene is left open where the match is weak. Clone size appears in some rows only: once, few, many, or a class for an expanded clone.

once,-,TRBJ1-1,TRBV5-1,TGCGCCAGCAGCTCTACACCGTGGGACACTGAAGCTTTCTTT,CASSSTPWDTEAFF
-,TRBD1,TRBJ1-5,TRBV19,TGTGCCAGTAGTCGACGGGACAGGGGAGAAAAGACCCAGCATTTT,CASSRRDRGEKTQHF
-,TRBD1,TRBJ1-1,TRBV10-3,TGTGCCATCAGTGAGGGACAGGGGGACACTGAAGCTTTCTTT,CAISEGQGDTEAFF
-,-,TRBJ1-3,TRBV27,TGTGCCAGCAGTTTCAACTCTGGAAACACCATATATTTT,CASSFNSGNTIYF
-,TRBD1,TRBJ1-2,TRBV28,TGTGCCAGCAGTTTTTTTGGCGGGACAGGGTACAACTATGGCTACACCTTC,CASSFFGGTGYNYGYTF
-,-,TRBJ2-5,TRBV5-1,TGCGCCAGCAGCTTGGATCCGGGGAGTGGAGAGACCCAGTACTTC,CASSLDPGSGETQYF
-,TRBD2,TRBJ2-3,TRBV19,TGTGCCAGTAGCGGGACTAGAAGCACAGATACGCAGTATTTT,CASSGTRSTDTQYF
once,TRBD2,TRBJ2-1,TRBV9,TGTGCCAGCAGCGTAGGGGGTCTAGCGGACTACAATGAGCAGTTCTTC,CASSVGGLADYNEQFF
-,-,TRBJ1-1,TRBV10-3,TGTGCCATCAGTGTAGGGGGTCATCGGGGGAACACTGAAGCTTTCTTT,CAISVGGHRGNTEAFF
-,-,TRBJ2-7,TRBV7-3,TGTGCCAGCAGCCCGTTAGGGGGGAACGAGCAGTACTTC,CASSPLGGNEQYF
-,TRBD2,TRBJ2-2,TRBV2,TGTGCCAGCAGGGGGACTAGCGGGGCCGGGGAGCTGTTTTTT,CASRGTSGAGELFF
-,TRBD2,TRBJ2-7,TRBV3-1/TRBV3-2,TGTGCCAGCAGCCCTAGCGGGGGGCCCATACGAGGGCAGTACTTC,CASSPSGGPIRGQYF
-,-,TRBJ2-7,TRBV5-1,TGCGCCAGCAGCTTGGTCCCAGGATCCTACGAGCAGTACTTC,CASSLVPGSYEQYF
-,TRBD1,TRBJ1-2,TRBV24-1,TGTGCCACCAGTAGCCCGGGACAGCCCCCTTATGGCTACACCTTC,CATSSPGQPPYGYTF
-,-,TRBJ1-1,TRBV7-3,TGTGCCAGCAGCTTAGTAGGGGACCGCCATTTGAACACTGAAGCTTTCTTT,CASSLVGDRHLNTEAFF
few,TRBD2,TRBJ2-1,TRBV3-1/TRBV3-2,TGTGCCAGCAGTCACACTAGCGGGGGATCGGGTGAGCAGTTCTTC,CASSHTSGGSGEQFF
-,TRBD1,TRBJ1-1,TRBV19,TGTGCCAGTAGTATCGACAGGGGCACTGAAGCTTTCTTT,CASSIDRGTEAFF
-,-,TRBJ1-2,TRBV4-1,TGCGCCAGCAGCCAGCTAAGAGCTAACTATGGCTACACCTTC,CASSQLRANYGYTF
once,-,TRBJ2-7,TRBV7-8,TGTGCCAGCAGCTTAGACTTCCAGTCCGAGCAGTACTTC,CASSLDFQSEQYF
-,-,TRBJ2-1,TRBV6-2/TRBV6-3,TGTGCCAGCAGTTACCCCGCCAGGATCTCCTACAATGAGCAGTTCTTC,CASSYPARISYNEQFF
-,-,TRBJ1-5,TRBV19,TGTGCCAGTAGTATAGGGGGGTATAGCAATCAGCCCCAGCATTTT,CASSIGGYSNQPQHF
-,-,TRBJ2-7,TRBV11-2,TGTGCCAGCAGCGATACTAGGACCGATATCTACGAGCAGTACTTC,CASSDTRTDIYEQYF
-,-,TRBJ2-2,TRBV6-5,TGTGCCAGCAGTCGCTGGTATACCGGGGAGCTGTTTTTT,CASSRWYTGELFF
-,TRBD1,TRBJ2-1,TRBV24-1,TGTGCCACCAGTGCCGACAGGGGAATGGCCTACAATGAGCAGTTCTTC,CATSADRGMAYNEQFF
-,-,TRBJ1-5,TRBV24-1,TGTGCCACCTCAGCCGGACGTCGGAGCAATCAGCCCCAGCATTTT,CATSAGRRSNQPQHF
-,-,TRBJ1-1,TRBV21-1,TGTGCCAGCAGCAAGTGGGGGTTACAAACCGGGACTAGGACTGAAGCTTTCTTT,CASSKWGLQTGTRTEAFF
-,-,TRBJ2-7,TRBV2,TGTGCCAGCAGTGGATTGGAGTCGTACGAGCAGTACTTC,CASSGLESYEQYF
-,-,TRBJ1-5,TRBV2,TGTGCCAGCAGACAGGGATTATATAGCAATCAGCCCCAGCATTTT,CASRQGLYSNQPQHF
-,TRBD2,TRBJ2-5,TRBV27,TGTGCCAGCAGTGTAGCGGGGGTACAAGAGACCCAGTACTTC,CASSVAGVQETQYF
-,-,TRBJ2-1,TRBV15,TGTGCCACCAGCAGAGATCGACTGGCTCCCAATGAGCAGTTCTTC,CATSRDRLAPNEQFF
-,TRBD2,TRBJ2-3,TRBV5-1,TGCGCCAGCAGCTCGGGGGGTGGAACAGATACGCAGTATTTT,CASSSGGGTDTQYF
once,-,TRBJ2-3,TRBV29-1,TGCAGCGGCAAGGAGGGGCCAGCGATCACAGATACGCAGTATTTT,CSGKEGPAITDTQYF
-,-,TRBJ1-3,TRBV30,TGTGCCTGGAGTGTTGGTGCGTACAGAGGAAACACCATATATTTT,CAWSVGAYRGNTIYF
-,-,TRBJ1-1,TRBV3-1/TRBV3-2,TGTGCCAGCAGCTGGGGGGCTATGAACACTGAAGCTTTCTTT,CASSWGAMNTEAFF
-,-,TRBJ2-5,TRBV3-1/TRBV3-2,TGTGCCAGCACTAGACGGGGGCAAGAGACCCAGTACTTC,CASTRRGQETQYF
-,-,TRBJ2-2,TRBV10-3,TGTGCCATCAGTGGCACGAACACCGGGGAGCTGTTTTTT,CAISGTNTGELFF
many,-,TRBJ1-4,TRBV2,TGTGCCAGCAGTGAAGCGCTGCCAGCGCTTGAAAAACTGTTTTTT,CASSEALPALEKLFF
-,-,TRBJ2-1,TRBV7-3,TGTGCCAGCAGCTCCCCCTTTAGCAATGAGCAGTTCTTC,CASSSPFSNEQFF
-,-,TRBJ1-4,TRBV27,TGTGCCAGCAGTCACCAGGGTGCGACTAATGAAAAACTGTTTTTT,CASSHQGATNEKLFF
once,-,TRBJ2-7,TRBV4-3,TGCGCCAGCAGCCAAGATCCGTGGGGGCGGTACGAGCAGTACTTC,CASSQDPWGRYEQYF
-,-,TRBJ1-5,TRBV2,TGTGCCAGCAGAGGGCAGGGGAGTGTGAATCAGCCCCAGCATTTT,CASRGQGSVNQPQHF
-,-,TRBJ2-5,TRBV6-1,TGTGCCAGCAGTGAATGGGGAGGGGGGCGAGAGACCCAGTACTTC,CASSEWGGGRETQYF
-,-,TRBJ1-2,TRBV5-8,TGTGCCAGCAGGCCTTGGGACGGAAACTATGGCTACACCTTC,CASRPWDGNYGYTF
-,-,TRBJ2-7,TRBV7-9,TGTGCCAGCAGCTCACTAGTTTCTAGCTCCTACGAGCAGTACTTC,CASSSLVSSSYEQYF
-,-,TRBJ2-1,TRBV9,TGTGCCAGCAGCCTCACCGGGACATTCTCCTACAATGAGCAGTTCTTC,CASSLTGTFSYNEQFF
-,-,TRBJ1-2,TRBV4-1,TGCGCCAGCAGCCTACAGTCCGGGGGGCTCTTAGGCTACACCTTC,CASSLQSGGLLGYTF